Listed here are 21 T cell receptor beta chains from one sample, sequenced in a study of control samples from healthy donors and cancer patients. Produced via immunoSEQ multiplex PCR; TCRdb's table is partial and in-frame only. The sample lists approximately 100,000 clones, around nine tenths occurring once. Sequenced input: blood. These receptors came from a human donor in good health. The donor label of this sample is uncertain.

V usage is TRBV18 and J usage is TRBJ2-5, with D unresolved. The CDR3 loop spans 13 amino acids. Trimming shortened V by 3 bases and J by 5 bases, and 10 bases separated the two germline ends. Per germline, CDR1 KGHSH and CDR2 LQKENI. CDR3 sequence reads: CASSPSLAETQYF. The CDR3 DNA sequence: TGTGCCAGCTCACCCTCTTTGGCGGAGACCCAGTACTTC.

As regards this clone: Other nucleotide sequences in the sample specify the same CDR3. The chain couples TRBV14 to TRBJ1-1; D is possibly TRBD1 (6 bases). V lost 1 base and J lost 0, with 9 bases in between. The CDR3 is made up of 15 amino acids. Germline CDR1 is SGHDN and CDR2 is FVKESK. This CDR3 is CASSQGAGVNTEAFF. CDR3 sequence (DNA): TGTGCCAGCAGCCAAGGTGCAGGGGTGAACACTGAAGCTTTCTTT.

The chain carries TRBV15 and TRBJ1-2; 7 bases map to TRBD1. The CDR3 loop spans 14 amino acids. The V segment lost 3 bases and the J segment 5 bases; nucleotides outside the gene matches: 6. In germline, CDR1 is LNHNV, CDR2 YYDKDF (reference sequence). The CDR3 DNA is TGTGCCACCAGCAGCCGGACAGGCCTTTATGGCTACACCTTC. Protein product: CATSSRTGLYGYTF.

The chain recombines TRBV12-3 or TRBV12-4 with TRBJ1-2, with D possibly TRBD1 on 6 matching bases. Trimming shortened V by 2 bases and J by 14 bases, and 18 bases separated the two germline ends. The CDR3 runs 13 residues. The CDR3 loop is CASSLISGGPLTF. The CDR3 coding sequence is TGTGCCAGCAGTTTAATATCGGGGGGCCCCCTAACCTTC.

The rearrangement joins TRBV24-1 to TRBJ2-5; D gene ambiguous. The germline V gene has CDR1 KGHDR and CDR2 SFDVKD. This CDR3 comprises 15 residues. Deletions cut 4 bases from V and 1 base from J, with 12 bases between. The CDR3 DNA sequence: TGTGCCACCAGTGACAGTCGCCGGGCCCAAGAGACCCAGTACTTC. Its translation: CATSDSRRAQETQYF.

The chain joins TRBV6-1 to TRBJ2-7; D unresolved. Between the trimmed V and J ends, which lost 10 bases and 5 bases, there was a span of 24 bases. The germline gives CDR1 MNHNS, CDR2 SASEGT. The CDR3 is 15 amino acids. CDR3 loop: CATANSRTRRDEQYF. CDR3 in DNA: TGTGCCACCGCCAATAGTAGGACGAGGCGAGACGAGCAGTACTTC.

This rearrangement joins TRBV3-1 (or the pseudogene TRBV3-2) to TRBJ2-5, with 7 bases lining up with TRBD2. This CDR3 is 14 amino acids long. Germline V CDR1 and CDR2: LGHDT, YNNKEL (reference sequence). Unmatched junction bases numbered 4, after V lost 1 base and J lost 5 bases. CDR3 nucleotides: TGTGCCAGCAGCCAAGGCGGGGGTCGGGAGACCCAGTACTTC. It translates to CASSQGGGRETQYF.

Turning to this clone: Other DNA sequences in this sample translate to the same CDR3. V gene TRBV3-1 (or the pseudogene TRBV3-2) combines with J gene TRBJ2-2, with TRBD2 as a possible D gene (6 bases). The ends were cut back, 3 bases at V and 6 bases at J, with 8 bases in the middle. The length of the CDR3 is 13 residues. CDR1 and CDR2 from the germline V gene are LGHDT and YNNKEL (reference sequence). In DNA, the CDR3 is TGTGCCAGCAGCCAGCGGGGTGCCGGGGAGCTGTTTTTT. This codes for CASSQRGAGELFF.

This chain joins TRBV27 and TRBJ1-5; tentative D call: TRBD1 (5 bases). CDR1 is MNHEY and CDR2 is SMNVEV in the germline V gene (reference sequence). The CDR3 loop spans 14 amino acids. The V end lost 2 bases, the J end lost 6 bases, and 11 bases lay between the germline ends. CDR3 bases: TGTGCCAGCAGTTTAGGGGGGAAAAGTCAGCCCCAGCATTTT. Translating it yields CASSLGGKSQPQHF.

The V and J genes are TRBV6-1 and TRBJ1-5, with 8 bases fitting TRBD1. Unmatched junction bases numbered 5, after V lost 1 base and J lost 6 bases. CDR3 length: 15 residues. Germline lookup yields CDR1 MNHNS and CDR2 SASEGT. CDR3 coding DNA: TGTGCCAGCAGTGAAGGGACAGGGACGAGTCAGCCCCAGCATTTT. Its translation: CASSEGTGTSQPQHF.

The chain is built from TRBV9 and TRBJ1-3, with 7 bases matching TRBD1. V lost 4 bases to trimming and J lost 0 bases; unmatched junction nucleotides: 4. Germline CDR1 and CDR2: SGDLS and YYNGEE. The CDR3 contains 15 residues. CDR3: CASSQQGISGNTIYF. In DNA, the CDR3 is TGTGCCAGCAGCCAACAGGGGATCTCTGGAAACACCATATATTTT.

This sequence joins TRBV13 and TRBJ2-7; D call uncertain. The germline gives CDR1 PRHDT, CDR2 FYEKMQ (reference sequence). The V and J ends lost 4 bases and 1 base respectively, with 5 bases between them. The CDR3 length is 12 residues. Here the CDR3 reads CASSSVSYEQYF. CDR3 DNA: TGTGCCAGCAGCTCCGTATCCTACGAGCAGTACTTC. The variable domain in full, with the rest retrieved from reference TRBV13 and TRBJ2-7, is AAGVIQSPRHLIKEKRETATLKCYPIPRHDTVYWYQQGPGQDPQFLISFYEKMQSDKGSIPDRFSAQQFSDYHSELNMSSLELGDSALYFCASSSVSYEQYFGPGTRLTVT.

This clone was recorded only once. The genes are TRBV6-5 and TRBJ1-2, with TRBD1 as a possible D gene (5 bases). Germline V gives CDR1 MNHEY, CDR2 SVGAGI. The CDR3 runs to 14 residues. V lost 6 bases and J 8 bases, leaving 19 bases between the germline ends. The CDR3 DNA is TGTGCCAGCAGAAATCGGGACGCTTCCTGGGGCTACACCTTC. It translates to CASRNRDASWGYTF.

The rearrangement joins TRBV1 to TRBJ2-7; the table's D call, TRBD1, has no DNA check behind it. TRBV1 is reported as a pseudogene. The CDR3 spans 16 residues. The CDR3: CTSSQSRQDSSYEQYF. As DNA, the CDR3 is TGCACCAGCAGCCAATCCCGACAGGACAGCTCCTACGAGCAGTACTTC.

The CDR3 DNA sequence: TGTGCCAGCAGTGAAGCCCCCCTCTACGAGCAGTACTTC. It codes for CASSEAPLYEQYF. This rearrangement joins TRBV6-1 to TRBJ2-7; no clear D gene. From germline, CDR1 is MNHNS and CDR2 SASEGT. The CDR3 has 13 amino acids. Between the trimmed V and J ends, which lost 0 bases and 3 bases, there was a span of 6 bases.

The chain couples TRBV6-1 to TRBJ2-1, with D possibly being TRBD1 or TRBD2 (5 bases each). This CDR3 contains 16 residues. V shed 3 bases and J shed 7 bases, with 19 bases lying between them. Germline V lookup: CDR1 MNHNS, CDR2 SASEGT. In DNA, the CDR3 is TGTGCCAGCAGTGATCCGGGACGGGTGAGGGCGAATGAGCAGTTCTTC. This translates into CASSDPGRVRANEQFF.

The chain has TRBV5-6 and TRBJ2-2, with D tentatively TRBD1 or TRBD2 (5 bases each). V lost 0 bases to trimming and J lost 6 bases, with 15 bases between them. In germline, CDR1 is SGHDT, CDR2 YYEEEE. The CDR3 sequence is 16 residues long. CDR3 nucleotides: TGTGCCAGCAGCTTGGACCTAGCTAGGGGCCCCGGGGAGCTGTTTTTT. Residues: CASSLDLARGPGELFF.

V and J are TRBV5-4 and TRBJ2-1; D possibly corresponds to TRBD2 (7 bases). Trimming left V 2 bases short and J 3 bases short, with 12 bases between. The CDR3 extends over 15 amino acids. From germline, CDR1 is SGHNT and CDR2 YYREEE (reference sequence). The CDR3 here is CASSLGGALYNEQFF. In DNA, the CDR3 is TGTGCCAGCAGCTTAGGGGGGGCCCTCTACAATGAGCAGTTCTTC.

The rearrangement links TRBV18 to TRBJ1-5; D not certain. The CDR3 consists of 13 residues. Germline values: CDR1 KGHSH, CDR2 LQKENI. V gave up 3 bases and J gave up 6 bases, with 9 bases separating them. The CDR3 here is CASSPDAGQPQHF. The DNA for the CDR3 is TGTGCCAGCTCACCGGACGCCGGTCAGCCCCAGCATTTT.

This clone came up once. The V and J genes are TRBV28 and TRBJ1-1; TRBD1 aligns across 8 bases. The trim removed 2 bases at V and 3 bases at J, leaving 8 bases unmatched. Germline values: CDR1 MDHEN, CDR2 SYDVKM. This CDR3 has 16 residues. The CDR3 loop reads CASSLSPGQEYTEAFF. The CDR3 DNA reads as TGTGCCAGCAGTTTAAGCCCGGGACAGGAGTACACTGAAGCTTTCTTT.

The CDR3 DNA follows: TGTGCCAGCAGTTCCTTTAAAACCGGGGAGCTGTTTTTT. This sequence encodes CASSSFKTGELFF. The V call is TRBV12-3 or TRBV12-4, the J call TRBJ2-2; D is undetermined. V lost 4 bases and J lost 5, with 8 bases in between. The length of the CDR3 is 13 residues.